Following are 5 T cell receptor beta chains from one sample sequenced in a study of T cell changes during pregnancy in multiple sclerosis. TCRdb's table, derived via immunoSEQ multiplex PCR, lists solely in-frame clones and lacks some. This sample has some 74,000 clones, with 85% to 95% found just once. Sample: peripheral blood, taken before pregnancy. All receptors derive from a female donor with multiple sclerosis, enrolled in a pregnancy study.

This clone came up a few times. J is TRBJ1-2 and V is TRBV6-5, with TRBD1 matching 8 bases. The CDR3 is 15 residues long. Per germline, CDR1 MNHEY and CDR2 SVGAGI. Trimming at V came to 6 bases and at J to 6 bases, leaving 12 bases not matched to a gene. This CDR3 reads CASSRFQGASNGYTF. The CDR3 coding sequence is TGTGCCAGCAGCCGCTTCCAGGGGGCGTCAAATGGCTACACCTTC.

CDR3 bases: TGTGCCAGCAGCACCCAGCGGGAGGTTGGAGATACGCAGTATTTT. Protein: CASSTQREVGDTQYF. The chain has TRBV7-9 and TRBJ2-3; 9 nucleotides match TRBD2. This CDR3 is built from 15 residues. V lost 5 bases, J lost 5 bases, and 8 bases stayed unmatched. Germline CDR1 SEHNR, CDR2 FQNEAQ (reference sequence).

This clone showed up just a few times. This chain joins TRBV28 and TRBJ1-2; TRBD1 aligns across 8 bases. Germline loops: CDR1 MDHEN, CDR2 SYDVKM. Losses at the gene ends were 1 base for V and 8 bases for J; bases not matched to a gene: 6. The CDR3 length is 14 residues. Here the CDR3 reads CASSLSGGLGGYTF. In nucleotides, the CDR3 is TGTGCCAGCAGTTTATCAGGGGGCCTAGGGGGCTACACCTTC.

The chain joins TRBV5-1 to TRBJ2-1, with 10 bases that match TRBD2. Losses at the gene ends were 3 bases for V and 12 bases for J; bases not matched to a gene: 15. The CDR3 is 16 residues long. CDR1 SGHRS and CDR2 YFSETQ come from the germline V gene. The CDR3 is CASSSTGTSVDRMQFF. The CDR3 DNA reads TGCGCCAGCAGCTCAACCGGGACTAGCGTCGATCGGATGCAGTTCTTC.

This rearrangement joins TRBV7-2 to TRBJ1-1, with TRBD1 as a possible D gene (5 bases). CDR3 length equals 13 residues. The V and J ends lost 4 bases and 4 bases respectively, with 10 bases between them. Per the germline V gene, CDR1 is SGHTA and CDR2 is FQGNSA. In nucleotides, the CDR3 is TGTGCCAGCAGCTCGCAGCAGGGCACTGAAGCTTTCTTT. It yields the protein CASSSQQGTEAFF.